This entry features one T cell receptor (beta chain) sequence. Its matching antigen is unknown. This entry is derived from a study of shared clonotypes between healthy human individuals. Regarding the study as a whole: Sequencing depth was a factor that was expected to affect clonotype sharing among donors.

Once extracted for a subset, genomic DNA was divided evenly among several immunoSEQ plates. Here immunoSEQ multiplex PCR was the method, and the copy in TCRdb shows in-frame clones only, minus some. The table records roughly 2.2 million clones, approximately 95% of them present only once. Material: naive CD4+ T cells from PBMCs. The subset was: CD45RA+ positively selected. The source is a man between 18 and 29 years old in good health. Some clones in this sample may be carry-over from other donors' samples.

This CDR3 reads CASSRRGAQYF. CDR3 bases: TGTGCCAGCAGTCGGCGTGGGGCCCAGTACTTC. This chain uses TRBV2 with TRBJ2-5; D call uncertain. CDR3 length: 11 amino acids. With 5 bases removed from V and 9 bases from J, the gap between germline ends came to 10 bases. Germline CDR1 reads SNHLY; CDR2 reads FYNNEI.